The following is a TCR beta chain sequence with its context. The table came from immunoSEQ multiplex PCR; TCRdb's copy has only in-frame clones and leaves some out. Found here are some 170,000 clones, just under 90% of them singletons; the top ten hold about a tenth. V lost 3 bases to trimming and J lost 8 bases; unmatched junction nucleotides: 18. Germline CDR1 reads MNHEY; CDR2 reads SMNVEV (reference sequence). The CDR3 spans 18 residues. The data derive from a study of cytomegalovirus exposure and HLA in healthy donors. Material for sequencing was PBMCs. The clonotype comes from a woman between 18 and 29 years old in good health and CMV-seropositive. V is TRBV27 and J is TRBJ2-1; 8 bases fit TRBD2. CDR3 nucleotide sequence: TGTGCCAGCAGTTTCTCAAGCGGGAGCCCGTCAGTGGTCTATGAGCAGTTCTTC. It yields the protein CASSFSSGSPSVVYEQFF.